This T cell receptor (beta chain) derives from a study of blood T cell repertoires in COVID-19. Per germline, CDR1 MNHEY and CDR2 SVGAGI. The V segment lost 2 bases and the J segment 3 bases; nucleotides outside the gene matches: 7. CDR3 length equals 15 residues. Authors' analysis steps: Amplifying reference gene primers gave estimates of nucleated cell counts. Sequencing was performed with immunoSEQ multiplex PCR; in TCRdb, only in-frame clones are kept and a portion is missing. V, J and clone size derive from that table, while D and trimming were established from the DNA sequence. The sample carries roughly 350,000 clones, more than 85% recorded once.

This clonotype was obtained from a woman in her 30s who had recovered from COVID-19. J is TRBJ2-7 and V is TRBV6-5; TRBD2 aligns across 7 bases. Sequenced input: PBMCs or T cells enriched from blood (not recorded which). DNA of the CDR3: TGTGCCAGCAGTTACCTTTCGGGACTAAGCTACGAGCAGTACTTC. Translating it yields CASSYLSGLSYEQYF.